This entry lists 15 T cell receptor beta chains sequenced from one sample in a study of T cell responses to AZD1222 COVID-19 vaccine. Profiling relied on immunoSEQ multiplex PCR, and the TCRdb table lists in-frame clones only, not all of them. The table shows about 120,000 clones, with just over 85% occurring only once. Here the sequenced sample was peripheral blood, taken 28 days after the second AZD1222 dose. Every receptor here comes from an adult who received the AZD1222 COVID-19 vaccine.

The genes are TRBV6-1 and TRBJ1-1, with D possibly TRBD1 on 5 matching bases. CDR3 size: 15 residues. Germline-derived CDR1 and CDR2 are MNHNS and SASEGT. V was clipped by 2 bases and J by 2 bases, with 12 bases between them. The CDR3 DNA follows: TGTGCCAGCAGTGAACCCGACAGCCTAAACACTGAAGCTTTCTTT. Translating it yields CASSEPDSLNTEAFF.

V is TRBV3-1 (or the pseudogene TRBV3-2) and J is TRBJ2-7; the D is unclear. The V end was cut by 0 bases, the J end by 3 bases, with 9 bases between. The CDR3 is 14 residues long. Germline V gene data show CDR1 as LGHDT and CDR2 as YNNKEL (reference sequence). CDR3 nucleotide sequence: TGTGCCAGCAGCCAAGAGCCTACTCTCTACGAGCAGTACTTC. It specifies CASSQEPTLYEQYF.

This clone turned up a few times. The sample holds other DNA sequences that translate to the same CDR3. The CDR3, as DNA: TGTGCCAGCAGGCGGGGGGGAAGGGCCGGGGAGCTGTTTTTT. Protein sequence: CASRRGGRAGELFF. The chain recombines TRBV28 with TRBJ2-2; TRBD2 matches at 9 bases. The CDR3 consists of 14 residues. The germline gives CDR1 MDHEN, CDR2 SYDVKM. The trim removed 6 bases at V and 6 bases at J, leaving 5 bases unmatched. Based on the CDR3 plus reference TRBV28 and TRBJ2-2, the full variable domain is DVKVTQSSRYLVKRTGEKVFLECVQDMDHENMFWYRQDPGLGLRLIYFSYDVKMKEKGDIPEGYSVSREKKERFSLILESASTNQTSMYLCASRRGGRAGELFFGEGSRLTVL.

J is TRBJ1-5 and V is TRBV3-1 (or the pseudogene TRBV3-2); no clear D gene. The V end lost 1 base, the J end lost 3 bases, and 10 bases lay between the germline ends. Germline V gives CDR1 LGHDT, CDR2 YNNKEL (reference sequence). The CDR3 covers 15 residues. In nucleotides, the CDR3 is TGTGCCAGCAGCCAAGGATCCAGCCACAATCAGCCCCAGCATTTT. It specifies CASSQGSSHNQPQHF.

This rearrangement joins TRBV5-5 to TRBJ2-1, with D perhaps TRBD1 (6 bases). The CDR3 totals 12 residues. Deletions cut 3 bases from V and 10 bases from J, with 11 bases between. Germline V gene data show CDR1 as SGHKS and CDR2 as YYEKEE (reference sequence). CDR3 coding DNA: TGTGCCAGCAGCTCGGGACATCCCGAGCAGTTCTTC. This sequence encodes CASSSGHPEQFF.

The chain employs TRBV6-2 or TRBV6-3 and TRBJ2-7; D is possibly TRBD2 (6 bases). CDR3 length: 15 amino acids. V dropped 5 bases and J dropped 0 bases, with 14 bases sitting between them. CDR1 and CDR2 from the germline V gene are MNHEY and SVGEGT. The CDR3 DNA reads as TGTGCCAGCAGTCCACCTGGGACTTTCTCCTACGAGCAGTACTTC. Translating it yields CASSPPGTFSYEQYF.

The rearrangement uses TRBV6-5 and TRBJ2-7; tentatively, D is TRBD1 (6 bases). This CDR3 is built from 15 residues. Germline assignment: CDR1 MNHEY and CDR2 SVGAGI. V lost 6 bases and J lost 0, with 15 bases in between. CDR3 region: CASRPTGQFSYEQYF. The DNA for the CDR3 is TGTGCCAGCAGGCCTACTGGACAGTTCTCCTACGAGCAGTACTTC.

The chain has TRBV4-1 and TRBJ2-1; D possibly corresponds to TRBD1 (5 bases). The CDR3 extends over 18 amino acids. Per the germline V gene, CDR1 is MGHRA and CDR2 is YSYEKL. Trimming stripped 0 bases from V and 0 bases from J, with 15 bases between. The CDR3 reads CASSQDVGRASSYNEQFF. The CDR3 region has the DNA TGCGCCAGCAGCCAAGATGTAGGCAGGGCAAGCTCCTACAATGAGCAGTTCTTC.

The chain is built from TRBV29-1 and TRBJ2-2; no firm D call. The V gene lost 6 bases and the J gene lost 6 bases, with 17 bases spanning the gap. Germline V gives CDR1 SQVTM, CDR2 ANQGSEA. CDR3 length: 14 amino acids. CDR3 sequence (DNA): TGCAGCGTCGCGTCCCCACTCTTGCCCGGGGAGCTGTTTTTT. Translated, it gives CSVASPLLPGELFF.

The chain carries TRBV11-2 and TRBJ1-6; the D is unclear. The CDR3 has 14 amino acids. Germline CDR1 and CDR2: SGHAT and FQNNGV. V lost 8 bases, J lost 6 bases, and 14 bases lay in between. The CDR3: CASGWRGTNSPLHF. CDR3 in DNA: TGTGCCAGCGGTTGGAGAGGAACTAATTCACCCCTCCACTTT.

This chain connects TRBV6-5 to TRBJ1-1, with D perhaps matching TRBD1 (5 bases). The V gene's germline CDR1 is MNHEY and CDR2 SVGAGI. There are 12 residues in the CDR3. The V end was cut by 6 bases, the J end by 5 bases, with 10 bases between. CDR3 protein: CASSEGWTEAFF. The DNA for the CDR3 is TGTGCCAGCAGCGAGGGGTGGACTGAAGCTTTCTTT.

The CDR3 region is CASSQPGTASGNTIYF. The CDR3 DNA reads TGTGCCAGCAGCCAACCCGGGACCGCATCTGGAAACACCATATATTTT. The chain carries TRBV3-1 (or the pseudogene TRBV3-2) and TRBJ1-3; D is possibly TRBD1 (5 bases). V was shortened by 2 bases and J by 1 base, with 12 bases between the two germline ends. Germline loops: CDR1 LGHDT, CDR2 YNNKEL (reference sequence). The CDR3 is made up of 16 amino acids.

This chain connects TRBV3-1 (or the pseudogene TRBV3-2) to TRBJ2-7; 9 bases are a match to TRBD2. The CDR3 consists of 17 residues. V lost 0 bases to trimming and J lost 3 bases; unmatched junction nucleotides: 9. Per the germline V gene, CDR1 is LGHDT and CDR2 is YNNKEL (reference sequence). In DNA, the CDR3 is TGTGCCAGCAGCCAAGATCTAGCAGCGGGGGGTAACTACGAGCAGTACTTC. It is translated as CASSQDLAAGGNYEQYF.

The genes are TRBV27 and TRBJ1-5; no clear D. The CDR3 spans 16 residues. The V and J ends lost 2 bases and 5 bases respectively, with 16 bases between them. Germline V gene lookup returns CDR1 MNHEY and CDR2 SMNVEV (reference sequence). The CDR3: CASSLVGSLLDQPQHF. The CDR3 nucleotides read TGTGCCAGCAGTTTAGTGGGGTCTCTCTTGGATCAGCCCCAGCATTTT.

The chain recombines TRBV7-2 with TRBJ1-1; D uncertain. Germline lookup yields CDR1 SGHTA and CDR2 FQGNSA. The length of the CDR3 is 15 residues. V dropped 2 bases and J dropped 5 bases, with 15 bases sitting between them. The CDR3 loop is CASSLHGVRGTEAFF. The CDR3 coding sequence is TGTGCCAGCAGCTTACATGGTGTCAGAGGTACTGAAGCTTTCTTT.